The clone carrying this T cell receptor (beta chain) occurred many times. Germline V gene sequence: CDR1 KGHSH, CDR2 LQKENI. The CDR3 length is 14 residues. V was trimmed by 1 base and J by 1 base, leaving 7 bases between them. TCRdb itself ran the 5' RACE reads through MiXCR, one entry per CDR3 protein. The table has hundreds of thousands of distinct CDR3 sequences, 20% seen once. The data stem from a study of T-cell memory formation after mild COVID-19. The V and J genes are TRBV18 and TRBJ1-1; D is unresolved. This TCR came from an adult woman who had mild COVID-19 (a few samples of this study predate the infection). Cell type and time point are not known. Sequenced input: PBMCs or a T cell subset sorted from them (not recorded which). The CDR3 spells CASSPHPQNTEAFF. Written as DNA, the CDR3 is TGTGCCAGCTCACCACACCCACAGAACACTGAAGCTTTCTTT.